These 28 T cell receptor beta chains share one sample of origin, sequenced in a study of CXCR3-negative and CXCR3-positive naive CD8 T cells. Study findings and constraints: TRB CDR3 hydrophobicity was greater in CXCR3-positive naive cells than in CXCR3-negative naive cells.

It was by 5' RACE with UMI labels that the TRB cDNA libraries were prepared. TCRdb reprocessed the 5' RACE reads and stores each CDR3 protein as one record, lacking DNA. The sample includes under 60,000 distinct CDR3 sequences. Their antigens remain unidentified. Sample: naive CXCR3+ CD8+ T cells from blood. Specified subset: CD45RO-CCR7+CD27+CD95- naive CD8+ T cells expressing CXCR3 (TNR3+). These TCRs come from a human donor in good health. Some clones in this sample may be carry-over from other donors' samples.

The genes are TRBV29-1 and TRBJ2-1; checking the TCRdb D call of TRBD2 is not possible without DNA. The CDR3 totals 17 residues. The germline V gene has CDR1 SQVTM and CDR2 ANQGSEA. The CDR3 here is CSAPLAAGGPNYNEQFF.

V is TRBV21-1 and J is TRBJ2-2. TRBV21-1 is annotated as a pseudogene. There are 14 residues in the CDR3. The CDR3 here is CASSRGRNTGELFF.

J is TRBJ2-5 and V is TRBV12-3 or TRBV12-4. The CDR3 spans 13 residues. The CDR3 region is CASTHLERETQYF.

The chain joins TRBV12-3 or TRBV12-4 to TRBJ2-7; the D call of TRBD1 rests on TCRdb alone, since no DNA is present to check it. CDR3 length: 15 residues. The CDR3 reads CASSLDGDLTYEQYF.

The chain is built from TRBV9 and TRBJ2-1; absent DNA, TCRdb's TRBD2 call cannot be checked. Germline V lookup: CDR1 SGDLS, CDR2 YYNGEE. CDR3 length equals 17 residues. The CDR3 spells CASSQAVVAGGRNEQFF.

The rearrangement uses TRBV7-9 and TRBJ2-7; TCRdb indicates TRBD2, and absent DNA this call remains unverified. Germline CDR1 and CDR2: SEHNR and FQNEAQ (reference sequence). The CDR3 loop spans 13 amino acids. This CDR3 reads CASGTGLVYEQYF. The full variable domain, completed using reference TRBV7-9 and TRBJ2-7, is DTGVSQNPRHKITKRGQNVTFRCDPISEHNRLYWYRQTLGQGPEFLTYFQNEAQLEKSRLLSDRFSAERPKGSFSTLEIQRTEQGDSAMYLCASGTGLVYEQYFGPGTRLTVT.

The gene calls are TRBV4-3 and TRBJ1-1. The CDR3 totals 14 residues. Germline CDR1 reads LGHNA; CDR2 reads YSLEER. CDR3 residues: CASSQDTMNTEAFF.

This sequence joins TRBV25-1 and TRBJ1-1. The CDR3 loop spans 13 amino acids. Germline V CDR1 and CDR2: MGHDK, SYGVNS. The CDR3 reads CASYSDLGTEAFF. The full variable domain, in which reference TRBV25-1 and TRBJ1-1 provide the parts outside the CDR3, is EADIYQTPRYLVIGTGKKITLECSQTMGHDKMYWYQQDPGMELHLIHYSYGVNSTEKGDLSSESTVSRIRTEHFPLTLESARPSHTSQYLCASYSDLGTEAFFGQGTRLTVV.

The J gene is TRBJ2-7, the V gene TRBV29-1. The length of the CDR3 is 13 residues. Per the germline V gene, CDR1 is SQVTM and CDR2 is ANQGSEA. The CDR3 region is CSVAQDFNYEQYF.

The rearrangement links TRBV6-2 or TRBV6-3 to TRBJ2-7; TCRdb's D call, TRBD1, is unchecked because there is no DNA. CDR1 is MNHEY, CDR2 SVGEGT, per germline. There are 13 residues in the CDR3. The CDR3 protein is CASSFGTHYEQYF.

The gene calls are TRBV6-1 and TRBJ2-1; TCRdb outputs TRBD2, but without DNA this stays unchecked. This CDR3 comprises 16 residues. The germline gives CDR1 MNHNS, CDR2 SASEGT. The CDR3 sequence is CASSEVAGGGYNEQFF.

The chain joins TRBV6-2 or TRBV6-3 to TRBJ1-5. CDR1 MNHEY and CDR2 SVGEGT come from the germline V gene. This CDR3 region has 14 residues. CDR3 sequence: CASSIGTAILPQHF.

The chain employs TRBV19 and TRBJ1-5; TCRdb gives TRBD1 as the D gene, but with no DNA this cannot be confirmed. The CDR3 consists of 15 residues. Germline V gives CDR1 LNHDA, CDR2 SQIVND (reference sequence). The CDR3 sequence: CASSILGGLLEPQHF.

The gene calls are TRBV27 and TRBJ2-2; TCRdb names TRBD1, which stays unverified in the absence of DNA. There are 14 residues in the CDR3. Germline V gives CDR1 MNHEY, CDR2 SMNVEV (reference sequence). The CDR3 reads CASSGRWGTGELFF.

The rearrangement links TRBV24-1 to TRBJ2-1; TCRdb gives TRBD2 as the D gene, but with no DNA this cannot be confirmed. Germline V CDR1 and CDR2: KGHDR, SFDVKD. CDR3 size: 16 residues. This CDR3 reads CATSDHGTSGVDEQFF.

The chain is built from TRBV4-2 and TRBJ2-3; TCRdb gives TRBD2 as the D gene, but with no DNA this cannot be confirmed. There are 17 residues in the CDR3. Germline V gene sequence: CDR1 LGHNA, CDR2 YNFKEQ. The CDR3 reads CASSQVTSATYTDTQYF.

This chain links TRBV12-3 or TRBV12-4 with TRBJ1-6; the TRBD1 assignment by TCRdb is unverifiable without DNA. CDR3 length equals 18 residues. The CDR3 loop is CASSAPPGVSNNNSPLHF.

CDR3 sequence: CASSEDRDYGTEAFF. The chain uses TRBV6-4 and TRBJ1-1; TCRdb designates TRBD1, a call that cannot be tested without DNA. The germline V gene encodes CDR1 MRHNA and CDR2 SNTAGT. The CDR3 covers 15 residues.

The rearrangement links TRBV13 to TRBJ2-1; TCRdb indicates TRBD1, and absent DNA this call remains unverified. The CDR3 spans 14 residues. CDR1 and CDR2 from the germline V gene are PRHDT and FYEKMQ (reference sequence). This chain's CDR3 is CASSSDFGANEQFF. Full variable domain (missing parts from reference TRBV13 and TRBJ2-1): AAGVIQSPRHLIKEKRETATLKCYPIPRHDTVYWYQQGPGQDPQFLISFYEKMQSDKGSIPDRFSAQQFSDYHSELNMSSLELGDSALYFCASSSDFGANEQFFGPGTRLTVL.

The chain combines TRBV7-9 with TRBJ1-2. CDR1 is SEHNR, CDR2 FQNEAQ, per germline (reference sequence). The CDR3 runs 13 residues. The CDR3 is CASSAGLVYGYTF.

The CDR3 protein is CASSLAFAATSTDTQYF. The chain combines TRBV7-8 with TRBJ2-3. Germline V CDR1 and CDR2: SGHVS, FQNEAQ. The CDR3 has 17 amino acids.

V usage is TRBV20-1 and J usage is TRBJ1-2; TCRdb picks TRBD1, but there is no DNA to check that call. Germline V gene data show CDR1 as DFQATT and CDR2 as SNEGSKA (reference sequence). The CDR3 totals 14 residues. CDR3 region: CSARVQATGYGYTF.

The chain uses TRBV23-1 and TRBJ2-3; TCRdb picks TRBD2, but there is no DNA to check that call. TRBV23-1 is assigned to the ORF class and has an uncertain function. The CDR3 has 16 residues. CDR3 sequence reads: CASSQSAAVGTDTQYF.

This chain uses TRBV4-3 with TRBJ1-1. The CDR3 runs to 14 residues. Looked up from germline, CDR1 is LGHNA and CDR2 is YSLEER. CDR3 sequence: CASSQERLNTEAFF.

This sequence joins TRBV7-9 and TRBJ1-5; the D call of TRBD1 rests on TCRdb alone, since no DNA is present to check it. From germline, CDR1 is SEHNR and CDR2 FQNEAQ (reference sequence). There are 14 residues in the CDR3. This CDR3 reads CASSSGGGNQPQHF.

The chain combines TRBV19 with TRBJ1-5. The CDR3 spans 15 residues. Germline-derived CDR1 and CDR2 are LNHDA and SQIVND (reference sequence). The CDR3 here is CASSIMGLSNQPQHF.

The chain joins TRBV5-1 to TRBJ2-7; without DNA, the TCRdb call of TRBD1 cannot be checked. The CDR3 covers 17 residues. The V gene's germline CDR1 is SGHRS and CDR2 YFSETQ. CDR3 residues: CASSLARDRGYSYEQYF.

The rearrangement uses TRBV20-1 and TRBJ2-7; TCRdb's assignment of TRBD1 cannot be checked, as there is no DNA. The CDR3 totals 11 residues. From germline, CDR1 is DFQATT and CDR2 SNEGSKA (reference sequence). The CDR3 sequence is CSAPGSHEQYF.